This T cell receptor (beta chain) came from a study of CD8 T cells in Susac syndrome. CDR1 is DFQATT and CDR2 is SNEGSKA in the germline V gene (reference sequence). CDR3 length: 16 amino acids. Trimming removed 0 bases from V and 6 bases from J, with 18 bases in between. The authors carried out high-throughput sequencing of TCR beta. They applied it to CD8+ and CD4+ T cells obtained from blood. The multiple sclerosis controls were treatment-naive patients, and their relapsing-remitting disease was stable or active. Random hexamers served to reverse transcribe roughly 0.45 to 1 ug RNA. TCRdb reprocessed the immunoSEQ multiplex PCR reads with MiXCR, giving one entry per CDR3 protein. The table has approximately 170,000 distinct CDR3 sequences, roughly 94% seen once.

V usage is TRBV20-1 and J usage is TRBJ2-4, with D perhaps TRBD1 (6 bases). This TCR was sampled from a human donor with multiple sclerosis. The source material was CD4+ T cells from PBMCs. CDR3: CSARDPDSGFRNIQYF. CDR3 in DNA: TGCAGTGCTAGAGATCCGGACAGTGGCTTCAGAAACATTCAGTACTTC.